These 15 T cell receptor beta chains originate from one sample sequenced in a study of blood T cell repertoires in COVID-19. TCRdb's copy holds only in-frame clones and misses some; the assay was immunoSEQ multiplex PCR. The data hold 150,000 or so clones, with approximately 91% observed a single time. The sequenced material came from peripheral blood. The receptors shown here come from a man aged 18 to 29 with acute or convalescent COVID-19.

The chain has TRBV27 and TRBJ1-1; D unresolved. Trimming removed 3 bases from V and 3 bases from J, with 11 bases in between. Germline values: CDR1 MNHEY, CDR2 SMNVEV (reference sequence). This CDR3 spans 14 amino acids. The CDR3: CASSFQARDTEAFF. The CDR3 region has the DNA TGTGCCAGCAGTTTCCAGGCGCGGGACACTGAAGCTTTCTTT.

The chain joins TRBV20-1 to TRBJ2-1; 9 positions match TRBD2. CDR1 DFQATT and CDR2 SNEGSKA come from the germline V gene (reference sequence). V lost 3 bases to trimming and J lost 4 bases; unmatched junction nucleotides: 10. CDR3 length equals 16 residues. CDR3 DNA: TGCAGTGCTAGTCCTATTAGCGGGAGCGGTTACAATGAGCAGTTCTTC. Translating gives CSASPISGSGYNEQFF.

The chain employs TRBV9 and TRBJ2-6; D is unclear. The CDR3 has 14 residues. V lost 4 bases, J lost 6 bases, and 11 bases lay in between. The V gene's germline CDR1 is SGDLS and CDR2 YYNGEE. The CDR3 protein is CASSMPSEANVLTF. For the CDR3, the DNA is TGTGCCAGCAGCATGCCCAGCGAGGCCAACGTCCTGACTTTC. Supplemented by reference TRBV9 and TRBJ2-6, the full variable domain reads DSGVTQTPKHLITATGQRVTLRCSPRSGDLSVYWYQQSLDQGLQFLIQYYNGEERAKGNILERFSAQQFPDLHSELNLSSLELGDSALYFCASSMPSEANVLTFGAGSRLTVL.

This sequence joins TRBV19 and TRBJ1-2; no definite D call. Germline CDR1 is LNHDA and CDR2 is SQIVND (reference sequence). This CDR3 is built from 15 residues. V was clipped by 4 bases and J by 0 bases, with 12 bases between them. In DNA form, the CDR3 reads TGTGCCAGTAGTACCCGTCTGTCCCCTAACTATGGCTACACCTTC. Its translation: CASSTRLSPNYGYTF.

V is TRBV24-1 and J is TRBJ1-1, with 10 nucleotides matching TRBD1. Germline trimming cut 5 bases from V and 7 bases from J; bases unmatched to any gene: 0. This CDR3 contains 12 residues. Per the germline V gene, CDR1 is KGHDR and CDR2 is SFDVKD. CDR3 DNA sequence: TGTGCCACCAGTGGGGACAGGGGTGAAGCTTTCTTT. Translation gives CATSGDRGEAFF.

The rearrangement joins TRBV30 to TRBJ1-5; perhaps TRBD1 as D (6 bases). The CDR3 totals 16 residues. The germline gives CDR1 GTSNPN, CDR2 SVGIG (reference sequence). V was pared by 3 bases and J by 2 bases, with 17 bases between. The CDR3 sequence is CAWSLPTGSGNQPQHF. In DNA, the CDR3 is TGTGCCTGGAGCTTACCTACAGGGAGTGGCAATCAGCCCCAGCATTTT.

The chain links TRBV2 to TRBJ1-2; TRBD1 matches 10 bases. This CDR3 contains 14 residues. V lost 6 bases to trimming and J lost 3 bases; unmatched junction nucleotides: 4. CDR1 SNHLY and CDR2 FYNNEI come from the germline V gene. This chain's CDR3 is CASRETGGDYGYTF. DNA of the CDR3: TGTGCCAGCAGGGAGACAGGGGGCGACTATGGCTACACCTTC.

The chain carries TRBV5-4 and TRBJ2-7; D may be TRBD1 (5 bases). The germline V and J ends were trimmed by 2 bases and 2 bases, with 11 bases remaining between them. The CDR3 is made up of 14 amino acids. Germline values: CDR1 SGHNT, CDR2 YYREEE (reference sequence). CDR3 in DNA: TGTGCCAGCAGCTTAGGGGTCGGTACCTACGAGCAGTACTTC. This translates into CASSLGVGTYEQYF.

The chain uses TRBV5-4 and TRBJ2-1; TRBD1 matches at 9 bases. J was trimmed by 15 bases and V by 5 bases; bases with no gene match: 15. The CDR3 is 14 residues long. Looked up from germline, CDR1 is SGHNT and CDR2 is YYREEE (reference sequence). The CDR3 DNA sequence: TGTGCCAGCAGTTCGGACAGGGGTACGCGCCGGCCGTTCTTC. Protein product: CASSSDRGTRRPFF.

This clone was recorded once. This sequence joins TRBV11-2 and TRBJ1-5, with 11 bases fitting TRBD1. The CDR3 is 15 residues long. Looked up from germline, CDR1 is SGHAT and CDR2 is FQNNGV. With 3 bases clipped from V and 4 bases from J, the junction kept 2 bases outside the gene matches. The CDR3: CASSLGQGVNQPQHF. Here the CDR3 DNA reads TGTGCCAGCAGCTTGGGACAGGGGGTAAATCAGCCCCAGCATTTT.

This chain connects TRBV5-1 to TRBJ1-6; 8 bases match TRBD1. J lost 10 bases, V lost 4 bases, and 10 bases had no gene match. Germline CDR1 is SGHRS and CDR2 is YFSETQ. CDR3 length: 15 residues. Written as DNA, the CDR3 is TGCGCCAGCAGCCCGAGGACAGGGATGGACTCACCCCTCCACTTT. Amino acids: CASSPRTGMDSPLHF.

The chain employs TRBV19 and TRBJ1-2; TRBD1 aligns across 7 bases. This CDR3 has 11 residues. Trimming cost V 7 bases and J 6 bases; bases outside gene matches: 2. CDR1 LNHDA and CDR2 SQIVND come from the germline V gene (reference sequence). CDR3 loop: CASTDRDGYTF. The CDR3 nucleotides read TGTGCCAGTACCGACAGGGATGGCTACACCTTC.

This chain links TRBV3-1 (or the pseudogene TRBV3-2) with TRBJ2-3; 9 nucleotides match TRBD2. The CDR3 covers 14 residues. V dropped 2 bases and J dropped 6; count of bases not matched to a gene: 3. Germline V CDR1 and CDR2: LGHDT, YNNKEL (reference sequence). The CDR3 loop reads CASSQSGRMDTQYF. The CDR3 nucleotides are TGTGCCAGCAGCCAAAGCGGGAGGATGGATACGCAGTATTTT.

This chain links TRBV5-1 with TRBJ2-2; TRBD2 matches 12 bases. The junction had 5 bases not matched to a gene; V was cut back by 0 bases and J by 5 bases. CDR1 is SGHRS and CDR2 is YFSETQ in the germline V gene. The CDR3 consists of 17 residues. The CDR3 bases are TGCGCCAGCAGCTTGGGACTAGCGGGAGTAGGGACCGGGGAGCTGTTTTTT. Protein: CASSLGLAGVGTGELFF.

V usage is TRBV19 and J usage is TRBJ1-4; D perhaps matches TRBD1 (6 bases). Germline V CDR1 and CDR2: LNHDA, SQIVND (reference sequence). V lost 2 bases and J 0 bases, leaving 16 bases between the germline ends. The CDR3 runs 18 residues. Here the CDR3 DNA reads TGTGCCAGTAGTATAAGGGGGTTCTCGATTACAACTAATGAAAAACTGTTTTTT. Residues: CASSIRGFSITTNEKLFF.